The clone carrying this T cell receptor (beta chain) has at least ten counts. One entry per CDR3 protein results from TCRdb running MiXCR on the RACE reads. The data show roughly 90,000 distinct CDR3 sequences, with under 13% seen just once and around 1% held by the top ten. Per the germline V gene, CDR1 is SQVTM and CDR2 is ANQGSEA. This CDR3 contains 13 residues. V was shortened by 0 bases and J by 6 bases, with 9 bases between the two germline ends. The data originate from a study of human T cells and chemical hapten exposure. Study background: Patch tests delivered 0.01% DPC to the upper back and were evaluated at 6 days.

Time point in this sample: patch test 3, about 24 weeks after DPC sensitization. Treatment noted: therapeutic diphenylcyclopropenone sensitization with weekly scalp DPC. V usage is TRBV29-1 and J usage is TRBJ2-1, with D possibly matching TRBD1 (6 bases). Source: whole blood, taken in connection with sensitization to the hapten diphenylcyclopropenone (DPC). This clonotype was obtained from a woman in her thirties with alopecia areata. Some clones in this sample may be carry-over from other donors' samples. This chain's CDR3 is CSVEEKGGNEQFF. The CDR3 nucleotides read TGCAGCGTTGAAGAAAAAGGGGGCAATGAGCAGTTCTTC.